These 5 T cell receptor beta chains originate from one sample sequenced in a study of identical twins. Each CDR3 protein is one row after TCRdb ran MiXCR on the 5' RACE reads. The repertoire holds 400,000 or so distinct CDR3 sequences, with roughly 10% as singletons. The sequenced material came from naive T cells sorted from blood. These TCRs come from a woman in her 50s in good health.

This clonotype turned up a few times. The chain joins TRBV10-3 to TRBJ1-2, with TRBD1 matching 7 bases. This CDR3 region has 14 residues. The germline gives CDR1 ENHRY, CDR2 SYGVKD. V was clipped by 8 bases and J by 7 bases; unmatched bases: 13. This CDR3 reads CAIASSTGSVGYTF. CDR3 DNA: TGTGCCATCGCTTCGTCGACAGGGTCGGTTGGCTACACCTTC.

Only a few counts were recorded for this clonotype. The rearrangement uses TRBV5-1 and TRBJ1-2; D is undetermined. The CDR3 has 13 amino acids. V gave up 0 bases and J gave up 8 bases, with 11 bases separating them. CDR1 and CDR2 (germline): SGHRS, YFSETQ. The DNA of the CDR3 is TGCGCCAGCAGCTTGGCCGACGGTTTCGGCTACACCTTC. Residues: CASSLADGFGYTF. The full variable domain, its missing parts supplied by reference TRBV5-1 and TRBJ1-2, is KAGVTQTPRYLIKTRGQQVTLSCSPISGHRSVSWYQQTPGQGLQFLFEYFSETQRNKGNFPGRFSGRQFSNSRSEMNVSTLELGDSALYLCASSLADGFGYTFGSGTRLTVV.

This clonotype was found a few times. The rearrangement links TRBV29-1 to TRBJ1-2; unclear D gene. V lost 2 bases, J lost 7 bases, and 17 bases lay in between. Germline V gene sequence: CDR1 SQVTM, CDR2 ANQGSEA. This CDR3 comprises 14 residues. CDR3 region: CSVEMGIISGGYTF. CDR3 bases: TGCAGCGTTGAAATGGGAATTATCTCCGGTGGCTACACCTTC.

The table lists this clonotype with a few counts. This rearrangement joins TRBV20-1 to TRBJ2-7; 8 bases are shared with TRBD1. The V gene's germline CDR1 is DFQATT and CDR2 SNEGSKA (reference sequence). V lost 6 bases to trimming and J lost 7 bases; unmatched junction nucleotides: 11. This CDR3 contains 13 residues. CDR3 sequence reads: CSADRGQRQEQYF. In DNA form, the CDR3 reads TGCAGTGCCGACAGGGGCCAACGACAGGAGCAGTACTTC.

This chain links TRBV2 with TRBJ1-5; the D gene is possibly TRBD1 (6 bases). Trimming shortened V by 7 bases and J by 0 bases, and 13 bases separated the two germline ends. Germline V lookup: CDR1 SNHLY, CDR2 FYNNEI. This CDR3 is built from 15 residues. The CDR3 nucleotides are TGTGCCAGCACCCTCCTAGGGGGTAGCAATCAGCCCCAGCATTTT. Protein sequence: CASTLLGGSNQPQHF.